These 8 T cell receptor beta chains were all obtained from the same sample, sequenced in a study of blood T cell repertoires in COVID-19. Sequencing used immunoSEQ multiplex PCR; TCRdb keeps in-frame clones, though not all of them. Altogether 160,000 or so clones are present, about 88% being singletons, with the ten largest covering 2.4%. The sequencing input was peripheral blood. The receptors come from a woman aged 65 to 85 with acute or convalescent COVID-19.

The chain is built from TRBV15 and TRBJ1-6; TRBD1 might be the D (5 bases). Germline V gives CDR1 LNHNV, CDR2 YYDKDF (reference sequence). The CDR3 is made up of 17 amino acids. Trimming removed 3 bases at V and 0 bases at J, with 12 bases between. This CDR3 reads CATSRAGMSSYNSPLHF. The CDR3 nucleotides read TGTGCCACCAGCAGGGCAGGGATGAGCTCCTATAATTCACCCCTCCACTTT. Looking up the rest from reference TRBV15 and TRBJ1-6 gives the full variable domain: DAMVIQNPRYQVTQFGKPVTLSCSQTLNHNVMYWYQQKSSQAPKLLFHYYDKDFNNEADTPDNFQSRRPNTSFCFLDIRSPGLGDTAMYLCATSRAGMSSYNSPLHFGNGTRLTVT.

The genes are TRBV18 and TRBJ2-2, with D perhaps TRBD2 (6 bases). CDR1 is KGHSH, CDR2 LQKENI, per germline. The CDR3 loop spans 16 amino acids. Trimming left V 0 bases short and J 0 bases short, with 8 bases between. The CDR3 DNA reads TGTGCCAGCTCACCACCGGGGGGTTCGAACACCGGGGAGCTGTTTTTT. As protein: CASSPPGGSNTGELFF.

The chain uses TRBV5-1 and TRBJ1-1; D gene ambiguous. The germline V gene encodes CDR1 SGHRS and CDR2 YFSETQ. V was pared by 5 bases and J by 1 base, with 9 bases between. The CDR3 contains 13 residues. The CDR3 sequence: CASRETGNTEAFF. CDR3 coding DNA: TGCGCCAGCAGAGAAACCGGGAACACTGAAGCTTTCTTT.

The chain recombines TRBV30 with TRBJ1-2, with 11 positions matching TRBD1. The germline V gene encodes CDR1 GTSNPN and CDR2 SVGIG (reference sequence). V dropped 3 bases and J dropped 8; count of bases not matched to a gene: 8. This CDR3 contains 14 residues. CDR3 nucleotide sequence: TGTGCCTGGAGAAACCCGGGACAGGGGGGCGGCTACACCTTC. This gives the protein CAWRNPGQGGGYTF.

The V call is TRBV11-1, the J call TRBJ2-1; 7 bases match TRBD2. V shed 5 bases and J 13 bases; nucleotides not matched to a gene: 11. Germline values: CDR1 SGHAT, CDR2 FQDESV (reference sequence). CDR3 length: 13 amino acids. The CDR3 spells CASSPWGGVEQFF. CDR3 in DNA: TGTGCCAGCAGCCCCTGGGGGGGGGTGGAACAGTTCTTC.

The CDR3 coding sequence is TGTGCCAGTAGTGTATCCGCGAGTTGGACCGGGGAGCTGTTTTTT. Its translation is CASSVSASWTGELFF. This chain joins TRBV19 and TRBJ2-2; D is undetermined. CDR1 is LNHDA, CDR2 SQIVND, per germline (reference sequence). V gave up 5 bases and J gave up 5 bases, with 15 bases separating them. The CDR3 sequence is 15 residues long.

This clone has a handful of counts. The chain uses TRBV6-2 or TRBV6-3 and TRBJ1-5, with 8 bases lining up with TRBD1. The V gene end was trimmed by 5 bases and the J gene end by 2 bases; junction bases not matched to a gene: 5. Germline assignment: CDR1 MNHEY and CDR2 SVGEGT. The CDR3 contains 15 residues. This CDR3 reads CASSQKTGGNQPQHF. In nucleotides, the CDR3 is TGTGCCAGCAGTCAAAAGACAGGGGGCAATCAGCCCCAGCATTTT.

The chain has TRBV6-6 and TRBJ1-4, with TRBD1 matching over 10 bases. The CDR3 has 15 residues. Germline assignment: CDR1 MNHNY and CDR2 SVGAGI (reference sequence). Losses at the gene ends were 4 bases for V and 6 bases for J; bases not matched to a gene: 5. The CDR3 here is CASSSLGTGDEKLFF. Here the CDR3 DNA reads TGTGCCAGCAGTTCTCTCGGGACAGGGGATGAAAAACTGTTTTTT.